Below are 29 T cell receptor beta chains sequenced from a single sample in a study of T cell changes during pregnancy in multiple sclerosis. Some clones are missing from TCRdb's copy, which holds only in-frame ones; the method was immunoSEQ multiplex PCR. The data contain 35,000 or so clones, approximately 91% of them seen just once; the ten biggest clones take up around 4.2%. The specimen was peripheral blood, collected in the second trimester of pregnancy. These receptors all come from a female donor in good health, enrolled as a control in a pregnancy study.

This chain links TRBV2 with TRBJ2-4; 8 bases agree with TRBD1. Germline CDR1 reads SNHLY; CDR2 reads FYNNEI. This CDR3 comprises 17 residues. V was clipped by 10 bases and J by 0 bases; unmatched bases: 14. The CDR3 sequence: CATFPSGRGQAKNIQYF. CDR3 nucleotides: TGTGCCACCTTCCCCAGTGGCAGGGGGCAAGCCAAAAACATTCAGTACTTC.

The chain links TRBV10-3 to TRBJ2-6; 8 bases fit TRBD2. The CDR3 loop spans 17 amino acids. Trimming at V came to 7 bases and at J to 2 bases, leaving 10 bases not matched to a gene. The germline CDR1 and CDR2 sequences are ENHRY and SYGVKD. The CDR3 DNA sequence: TGTGCCATCACTCCGGGAGGGCAGGTCCCTGGGGCCAACGTCCTGACTTTC. Encoded protein: CAITPGGQVPGANVLTF.

The chain links TRBV19 to TRBJ1-2; 8 bases line up with TRBD1. In germline, CDR1 is LNHDA, CDR2 SQIVND (reference sequence). The CDR3 is made up of 15 amino acids. The V gene end was trimmed by 3 bases and the J gene end by 0 bases; junction bases not matched to a gene: 3. CDR3 sequence: CASSIRTGPNYGYTF. The CDR3, as DNA: TGTGCCAGTAGTATCCGGACAGGGCCTAACTATGGCTACACCTTC.

This chain uses TRBV7-3 with TRBJ2-1; 8 bases match TRBD1. V was pared by 4 bases and J by 6 bases, with 2 bases of the junction left unmatched. The CDR3 consists of 13 residues. CDR1 is SGHTA and CDR2 is FQGTGA in the germline V gene. For the CDR3, the DNA is TGTGCCAGCAGCTCCCAGGGGGCCAATGAGCAGTTCTTC. Translation gives CASSSQGANEQFF.

This clone was detected a few times. V and J are TRBV5-1 and TRBJ2-2, with D possibly TRBD1 on 6 matching bases. V lost 4 bases and J lost 0, with 13 bases in between. Per the germline V gene, CDR1 is SGHRS and CDR2 is YFSETQ. This CDR3 contains 16 residues. The CDR3 spells CASSLTGTSNTGELFF. The CDR3 DNA reads TGCGCCAGCAGCCTAACCGGGACATCGAACACCGGGGAGCTGTTTTTT.

This chain links TRBV4-2 with TRBJ2-6; D call uncertain. The V end was cut by 2 bases, the J end by 0 bases, with 14 bases between. The CDR3 is made up of 18 amino acids. The germline V gene encodes CDR1 LGHNA and CDR2 YNFKEQ. The CDR3 nucleotides are TGTGCCAGCAGCCAACTGACTCAGACCAGCTCTGGGGCCAACGTCCTGACTTTC. This encodes CASSQLTQTSSGANVLTF.

This clone is a singleton in its sample. The chain is built from TRBV5-8 and TRBJ1-6; 9 bases line up with TRBD1. The germline V gene encodes CDR1 SGHTS and CDR2 YDEGEE. The CDR3 runs 15 residues. V lost 3 bases and J lost 7; bases outside the gene matches: 5. As DNA, the CDR3 is TGTGCCAGCAGCTCCGGGGACAGGGTCAATTCACCCCTCCACTTT. Translated, it gives CASSSGDRVNSPLHF.

The chain carries TRBV5-6 and TRBJ2-3; D possibly corresponds to TRBD2 (7 bases). Trimming removed 0 bases from V and 2 bases from J, with 10 bases in between. The CDR3 is 15 amino acids. The germline V gene has CDR1 SGHDT and CDR2 YYEEEE. The CDR3 reads CASSLAGGLTDTQYF. The CDR3 nucleotides are TGTGCCAGCAGCTTGGCCGGGGGGCTCACAGATACGCAGTATTTT.

This clone is a singleton in its sample. The chain joins TRBV6-1 to TRBJ1-5; 7 nucleotides agree with TRBD1. This CDR3 contains 16 residues. The V segment lost 1 base and the J segment 9 bases; nucleotides outside the gene matches: 12. Germline lookup yields CDR1 MNHNS and CDR2 SASEGT. DNA for the CDR3: TGTGCCAGCAGTGAAGGACAGGGTGTCCCCCAATGGCCCCAGCATTTT. Residues: CASSEGQGVPQWPQHF.

This chain joins TRBV6-4 and TRBJ2-2, with a weak D call TRBD1 (5 bases). With 4 bases removed from V and 0 bases from J, the gap between germline ends came to 6 bases. In germline, CDR1 is MRHNA, CDR2 SNTAGT. This CDR3 has 14 residues. The CDR3 here is CASSGTTNTGELFF. CDR3 in DNA: TGTGCCAGCAGTGGGACAACGAACACCGGGGAGCTGTTTTTT.

The rearrangement uses TRBV10-2 and TRBJ2-1; D remains unclear. The V end was cut by 3 bases, the J end by 6 bases, with 6 bases between. The CDR3 is 12 residues long. Germline V gene data show CDR1 as WSHSY and CDR2 as SAAADI. CDR3: CASSDSSNEQFF. CDR3 in DNA: TGCGCCAGCAGTGATAGCTCCAATGAGCAGTTCTTC.

The J gene is TRBJ2-1, the V gene TRBV9, with 12 bases aligning to TRBD2. The CDR3 spans 15 residues. Germline V gives CDR1 SGDLS, CDR2 YYNGEE. V lost 3 bases and J lost 4; bases outside the gene matches: 2. The CDR3 nucleotides read TGTGCCAGCAGCGCACTAGCGGGAGGTTACAATGAGCAGTTCTTC. This sequence encodes CASSALAGGYNEQFF. Complete variable domain (other parts from reference TRBV9 and TRBJ2-1): DSGVTQTPKHLITATGQRVTLRCSPRSGDLSVYWYQQSLDQGLQFLIQYYNGEERAKGNILERFSAQQFPDLHSELNLSSLELGDSALYFCASSALAGGYNEQFFGPGTRLTVL.

The chain is built from TRBV19 and TRBJ1-2, with D perhaps TRBD1 (5 bases). This CDR3 contains 15 residues. V was trimmed by 3 bases and J by 4 bases, leaving 15 bases between them. Germline V gene lookup returns CDR1 LNHDA and CDR2 SQIVND (reference sequence). The CDR3 here is CASSMLPGGTYGYTF. CDR3 nucleotides: TGTGCCAGTAGTATGTTACCGGGAGGGACCTATGGCTACACCTTC.

The chain combines TRBV9 with TRBJ2-3; 11 nucleotides align to TRBD2. Germline V CDR1 and CDR2: SGDLS, YYNGEE. The CDR3 covers 16 residues. V trimming: 0 bases; J trimming: 3 bases; junction bases outside the gene matches: 3. CDR3 coding DNA: TGTGCCAGCAGCGTAGGACTAGCGGGGCCTACAGATACGCAGTATTTT. Amino acid sequence: CASSVGLAGPTDTQYF.

The sample holds one count of this clone. The rearrangement uses TRBV27 and TRBJ2-3; TRBD2 matches at 9 bases. V lost 2 bases to trimming and J lost 1 base; unmatched junction nucleotides: 4. The CDR3 is 16 amino acids. CDR1 and CDR2 (germline): MNHEY, SMNVEV (reference sequence). The CDR3 sequence is CASSLRRLAGTDTQYF. The CDR3 DNA reads TGTGCCAGCAGTTTAAGACGACTAGCGGGCACAGATACGCAGTATTTT.

This clone was seen once. The genes are TRBV18 and TRBJ2-1; maybe TRBD2 (5 bases). Looked up from germline, CDR1 is KGHSH and CDR2 is LQKENI. The CDR3 sequence is 16 residues long. The V and J ends lost 4 bases and 1 base respectively, with 14 bases between them. The CDR3 here is CASSRGPFSSYNEQFF. CDR3 DNA: TGTGCCAGCTCACGCGGGCCCTTCTCATCCTACAATGAGCAGTTCTTC.

This chain joins TRBV27 and TRBJ2-6, with 9 bases aligning to TRBD2. The junction had 3 bases not matched to a gene; V was cut back by 9 bases and J by 0 bases. This CDR3 contains 15 residues. CDR1 and CDR2 from the germline V gene are MNHEY and SMNVEV (reference sequence). The CDR3 coding sequence is TGTGCCAGTAGCGGGGGAAGCTCTGGGGCCAACGTCCTGACTTTC. It is translated as CASSGGSSGANVLTF.

This chain connects TRBV4-3 to TRBJ2-1; TRBD1 matches 8 bases. Germline V lookup: CDR1 LGHNA, CDR2 YSLEER. CDR3 length equals 15 residues. V lost 1 base to trimming and J lost 5 bases; unmatched junction nucleotides: 4. CDR3 loop: CASSQAGGTHNEQFF. CDR3 DNA: TGCGCCAGCAGCCAAGCAGGGGGCACCCACAATGAGCAGTTCTTC.

The J gene is TRBJ1-2, the V gene TRBV12-5; 10 bases align to TRBD1. The V gene's germline CDR1 is LGHNT and CDR2 FRNRAP. This CDR3 is built from 14 residues. V gave up 9 bases and J gave up 2 bases; unmatched junction bases: 6. CDR3 sequence reads: CASVPGQGNYGYTF. CDR3 sequence (DNA): TGTGCTAGCGTCCCGGGACAGGGGAACTATGGCTACACCTTC.

The V gene is TRBV2, the J gene TRBJ1-1; D is perhaps TRBD1 (5 bases). The germline V and J ends were trimmed by 5 bases and 4 bases, with 8 bases remaining between them. The CDR3 extends over 12 amino acids. Germline CDR1 reads SNHLY; CDR2 reads FYNNEI. This CDR3 reads CASSWDFTEAFF. CDR3 DNA sequence: TGTGCCAGCAGTTGGGACTTCACTGAAGCTTTCTTT.

CDR3 in amino acids: CASRDWDRGYEQYF. In DNA, the CDR3 is TGTGCCAGCAGGGATTGGGACAGGGGATACGAGCAGTACTTC. V is TRBV11-2 and J is TRBJ2-7; 10 positions agree with TRBD1. V dropped 6 bases and J dropped 4; count of bases not matched to a gene: 6. The CDR3 spans 14 residues. Germline values: CDR1 SGHAT, CDR2 FQNNGV.

The chain employs TRBV5-6 and TRBJ2-5; 7 bases match TRBD2. The V gene end was trimmed by 2 bases and the J gene end by 1 base; junction bases not matched to a gene: 11. Germline CDR1 and CDR2: SGHDT and YYEEEE. CDR3 length equals 17 residues. The CDR3 DNA reads as TGTGCCAGCAGCTTACCCTTCTTCGGGAGGCCCCAAGAGACCCAGTACTTC. It specifies CASSLPFFGRPQETQYF.

The chain joins TRBV15 to TRBJ2-3, with D possibly TRBD2 on 6 matching bases. Between the trimmed V and J ends, which lost 0 bases and 4 bases, there was a span of 14 bases. The CDR3 length is 16 residues. Germline V CDR1 and CDR2: LNHNV, YYDKDF (reference sequence). The CDR3 coding sequence is TGTGCCACCAGCAGAGATGCGGGGCGCCCGTCAGATACGCAGTATTTT. It codes for CATSRDAGRPSDTQYF.

This chain uses TRBV14 with TRBJ2-5; D gene ambiguous. Germline V gene data show CDR1 as SGHDN and CDR2 as FVKESK. Trimming pared 1 base from V and 1 base from J, leaving 7 bases between. The length of the CDR3 is 14 residues. The CDR3 spells CASSQGVLQETQYF. The CDR3 DNA sequence: TGTGCCAGCAGCCAAGGTGTACTCCAAGAGACCCAGTACTTC.

The chain is built from TRBV7-9 and TRBJ2-1, with 9 bases fitting TRBD2. The CDR3 totals 16 residues. The ends lost 10 bases at V and 2 bases at J; junction bases unmatched: 12. Germline CDR1 is SEHNR and CDR2 is FQNEAQ (reference sequence). The CDR3 region has the DNA TGTGCCACCTATGGAATACTAGCGGGCACCTACAATGAGCAGTTCTTC. It yields the protein CATYGILAGTYNEQFF.

DNA of the CDR3: TGCGCCAGCAGCTTAATGAGGTTAGCGGGAGTCGCAGATACGCAGTATTTT. Translation: CASSLMRLAGVADTQYF. The chain uses TRBV5-1 and TRBJ2-3; 9 nucleotides match TRBD2. Germline-derived CDR1 and CDR2 are SGHRS and YFSETQ. V shed 2 bases, J shed 4 bases, and the junction held 11 bases outside the gene matches. This CDR3 has 17 residues.

CDR3 sequence reads: CASSDSAGGPGELFF. CDR3 nucleotide sequence: TGTGCCAGCAGTGACTCAGCGGGGGGGCCCGGGGAGCTGTTTTTT. The chain employs TRBV6-4 and TRBJ2-2, with 10 nucleotides matching TRBD2. Germline trimming cut 0 bases from V and 6 bases from J; bases unmatched to any gene: 1. The CDR3 length is 15 residues. Germline CDR1 MRHNA, CDR2 SNTAGT.

The CDR3 bases are TGTGCCAGCAGTGAGGGACAGGCTAGCTCCTACGAGCAGTACTTC. Its translation: CASSEGQASSYEQYF. The rearrangement joins TRBV6-4 to TRBJ2-7, with 8 positions matching TRBD1. This CDR3 is 15 amino acids long. Per the germline V gene, CDR1 is MRHNA and CDR2 is SNTAGT. The V gene end was trimmed by 3 bases and the J gene end by 0 bases; junction bases not matched to a gene: 4.

This clone was observed once. The chain uses TRBV7-9 and TRBJ1-6; D ambiguous. V lost 2 bases and J lost 7, with 9 bases in between. This CDR3 has 14 amino acids. CDR1 SEHNR and CDR2 FQNEAQ come from the germline V gene (reference sequence). In DNA form, the CDR3 reads TGTGCCAGCAGCTTACACGGGAACAATTCACCCCTCCACTTT. Protein product: CASSLHGNNSPLHF.